What follows is one T cell receptor (beta chain) and its context. The antigen is unknown. The record originates from a study of CXCR3-negative and CXCR3-positive naive CD8 T cells. Naive CD8+ T cells showed CD45RO-CCR7+CD27+CD95-. Study-wide points: TRB CDR3 hydrophobicity was greater in CXCR3-positive naive cells than in CXCR3-negative naive cells. High diversity, comparable across both naive subsets, contrasted with much lower diversity in memory CD8+ cells. Similar TRBV-TRBJ usage characterized naive CXCR3-negative and CXCR3-positive cells; memory cells differed.

The CDR3 runs to 13 residues. cDNA libraries for TRB were generated by 5' RACE incorporating UMI labels. TCRdb reprocessed the 5' RACE reads; each CDR3 protein has one entry and no DNA is given. This sample contains roughly 130,000 distinct CDR3 sequences. This receptor was taken from a human donor in good health. Some clones in this sample may be carry-over from other donors' samples. The gene calls are TRBV12-3 or TRBV12-4 and TRBJ1-1. Sequenced material: naive CXCR3+ CD8+ T cells from blood. Subset meaning: CD45RO-CCR7+CD27+CD95- naive CD8+ T cells expressing CXCR3 (TNR3+). CDR3 region: CASSFSPNTEAFF.